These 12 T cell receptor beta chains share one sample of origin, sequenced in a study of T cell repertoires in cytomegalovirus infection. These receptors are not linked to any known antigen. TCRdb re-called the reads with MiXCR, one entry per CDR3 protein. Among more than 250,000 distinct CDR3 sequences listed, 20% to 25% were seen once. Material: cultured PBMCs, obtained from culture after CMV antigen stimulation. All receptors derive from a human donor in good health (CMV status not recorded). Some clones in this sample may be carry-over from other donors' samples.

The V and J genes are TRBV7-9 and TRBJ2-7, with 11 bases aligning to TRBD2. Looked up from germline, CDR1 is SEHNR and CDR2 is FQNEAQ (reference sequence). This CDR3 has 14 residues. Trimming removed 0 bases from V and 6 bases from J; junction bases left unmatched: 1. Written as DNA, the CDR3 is TGTGCCAGCAGCTTAGCGCTAGCGGGAGGCGAGCAGTACTTC. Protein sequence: CASSLALAGGEQYF. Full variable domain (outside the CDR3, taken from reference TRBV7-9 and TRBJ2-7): DTGVSQNPRHKITKRGQNVTFRCDPISEHNRLYWYRQTLGQGPEFLTYFQNEAQLEKSRLLSDRFSAERPKGSFSTLEIQRTEQGDSAMYLCASSLALAGGEQYFGPGTRLTVT.

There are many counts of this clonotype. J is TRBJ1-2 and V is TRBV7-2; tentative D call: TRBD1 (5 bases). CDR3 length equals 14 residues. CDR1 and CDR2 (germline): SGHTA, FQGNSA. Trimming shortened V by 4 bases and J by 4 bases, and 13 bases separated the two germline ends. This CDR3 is CASSSGGMGYGYTF. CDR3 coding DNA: TGTGCCAGCAGCTCGGGGGGGATGGGCTATGGCTACACCTTC. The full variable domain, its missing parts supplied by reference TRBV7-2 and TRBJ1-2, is GAGVSQSPSNKVTEKGKDVELRCDPISGHTALYWYRQSLGQGLEFLIYFQGNSAPDKSGLPSDRFSAERTGGSVSTLTIQRTQQEDSAVYLCASSSGGMGYGYTFGSGTRLTVV.

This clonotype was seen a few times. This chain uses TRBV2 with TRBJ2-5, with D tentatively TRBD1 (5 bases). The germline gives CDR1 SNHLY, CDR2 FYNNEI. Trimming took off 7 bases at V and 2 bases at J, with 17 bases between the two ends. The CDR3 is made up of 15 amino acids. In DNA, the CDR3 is TGTGCCAGCACCGACGGGTGGGGCCTACAAGAGACCCAGTACTTC. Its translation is CASTDGWGLQETQYF.

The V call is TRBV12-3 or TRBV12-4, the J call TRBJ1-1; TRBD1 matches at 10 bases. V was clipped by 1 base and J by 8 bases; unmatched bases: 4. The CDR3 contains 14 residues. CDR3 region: CASSLEGQGPEAFF. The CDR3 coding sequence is TGTGCCAGCAGTTTAGAGGGACAGGGGCCCGAAGCTTTCTTT.

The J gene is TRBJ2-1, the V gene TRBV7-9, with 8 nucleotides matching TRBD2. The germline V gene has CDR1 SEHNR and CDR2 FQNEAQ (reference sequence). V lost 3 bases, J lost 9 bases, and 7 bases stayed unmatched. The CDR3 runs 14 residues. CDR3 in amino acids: CASSFSGRLVEQFF. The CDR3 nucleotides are TGTGCCAGCAGCTTCAGCGGGAGATTGGTTGAGCAGTTCTTC.

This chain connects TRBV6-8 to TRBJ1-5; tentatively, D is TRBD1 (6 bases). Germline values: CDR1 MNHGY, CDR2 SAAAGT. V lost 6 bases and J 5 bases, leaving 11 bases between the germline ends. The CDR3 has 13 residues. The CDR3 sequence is CASRRDTDQPQHF. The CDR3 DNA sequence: TGTGCCAGCAGAAGGGACACCGATCAGCCCCAGCATTTT.

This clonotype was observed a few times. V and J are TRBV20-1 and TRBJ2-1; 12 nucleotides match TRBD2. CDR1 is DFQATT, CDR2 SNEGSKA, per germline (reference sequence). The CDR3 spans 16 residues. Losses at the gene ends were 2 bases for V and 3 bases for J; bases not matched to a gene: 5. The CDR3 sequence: CSARTLAGGYYNEQFF. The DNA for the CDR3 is TGCAGTGCTAGAACCCTAGCGGGAGGGTACTACAATGAGCAGTTCTTC.

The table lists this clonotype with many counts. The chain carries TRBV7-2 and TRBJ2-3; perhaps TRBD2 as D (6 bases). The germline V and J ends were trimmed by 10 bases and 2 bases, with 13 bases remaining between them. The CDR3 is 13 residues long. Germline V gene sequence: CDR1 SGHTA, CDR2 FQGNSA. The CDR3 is CANGGYLTDTQYF. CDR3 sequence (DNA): TGTGCCAACGGGGGATACCTCACAGATACGCAGTATTTT.

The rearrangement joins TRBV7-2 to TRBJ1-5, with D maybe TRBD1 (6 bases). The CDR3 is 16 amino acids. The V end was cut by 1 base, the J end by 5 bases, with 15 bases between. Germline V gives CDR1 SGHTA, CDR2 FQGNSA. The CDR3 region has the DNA TGTGCCAGCAGCTTAGTTGGCGGGGGGGCCTATCAGCCCCAGCATTTT. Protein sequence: CASSLVGGGAYQPQHF.

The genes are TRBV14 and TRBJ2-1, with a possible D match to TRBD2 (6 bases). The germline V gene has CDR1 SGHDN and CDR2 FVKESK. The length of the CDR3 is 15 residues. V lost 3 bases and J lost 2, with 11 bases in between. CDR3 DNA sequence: TGTGCCAGCAGCCAGGGACTCCATACCTACAATGAGCAGTTCTTC. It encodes CASSQGLHTYNEQFF.

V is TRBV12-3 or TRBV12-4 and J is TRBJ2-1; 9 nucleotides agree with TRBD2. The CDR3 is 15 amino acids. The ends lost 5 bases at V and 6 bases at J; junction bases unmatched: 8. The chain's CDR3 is CASSKWVAGANEQFF. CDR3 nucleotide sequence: TGTGCCAGCAGTAAGTGGGTAGCGGGGGCCAATGAGCAGTTCTTC.

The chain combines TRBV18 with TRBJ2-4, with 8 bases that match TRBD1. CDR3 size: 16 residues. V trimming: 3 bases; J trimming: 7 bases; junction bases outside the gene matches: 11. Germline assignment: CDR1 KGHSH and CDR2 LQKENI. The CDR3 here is CASSPGTGRAGNIQYF. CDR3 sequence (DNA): TGTGCCAGCTCACCGGGGACAGGCCGAGCCGGGAACATTCAGTACTTC.